The 8 T cell receptor beta chains below come from one sample, sequenced in a study of cytotoxic CD8 clonotypes in ibrutinib-treated CLL. Data came from immunoSEQ multiplex PCR; TCRdb stores just in-frame clones and leaves some out. The data contain under 200,000 clones, under 85% of them seen just once; the ten biggest clones take up around 4.5%. The material was PBMCs, obtained after 24 months of ibrutinib treatment. Receptor source: a human donor with chronic lymphocytic leukemia.

The rearrangement uses TRBV6-5 and TRBJ1-2, with a weak D call TRBD1 (6 bases). The germline V gene encodes CDR1 MNHEY and CDR2 SVGAGI. V was clipped by 0 bases and J by 4 bases, with 12 bases between them. This CDR3 comprises 15 residues. CDR3 nucleotides: TGTGCCAGCAGTTACTCCCGATGGGGGGCCTATGGCTACACCTTC. This translates into CASSYSRWGAYGYTF.

As concerns this clone: Different DNA sequences within this sample yield the same CDR3. The V and J genes are TRBV27 and TRBJ2-5, with D tentatively TRBD1 or TRBD2 (5 bases each). Trimming removed 2 bases at V and 4 bases at J, with 8 bases between. This CDR3 spans 13 amino acids. Germline CDR1 and CDR2: MNHEY and SMNVEV (reference sequence). The CDR3 DNA reads as TGTGCCAGCAGTTTACTGAGGGGAGAGACCCAGTACTTC. Residues: CASSLLRGETQYF.

The V gene is TRBV7-9, the J gene TRBJ1-1, with TRBD1 as a possible D gene (5 bases). The CDR3 covers 16 residues. Deletions cut 4 bases from V and 4 bases from J, with 19 bases between. Germline lookup yields CDR1 SEHNR and CDR2 FQNEAQ (reference sequence). CDR3 in DNA: TGTGCCAGCAGCTCCCGCACGGGACGCTTTGGCACTGAAGCTTTCTTT. It translates to CASSSRTGRFGTEAFF.

The V and J genes are TRBV27 and TRBJ2-7; D not certain. CDR1 MNHEY and CDR2 SMNVEV come from the germline V gene (reference sequence). The CDR3 has 16 residues. V lost 3 bases and J 0 bases, leaving 15 bases between the germline ends. CDR3 region: CASSFVGKRSSYEQYF. CDR3 bases: TGTGCCAGCAGTTTTGTTGGGAAACGGAGCTCCTACGAGCAGTACTTC.

This clone was found a few times. J is TRBJ2-3 and V is TRBV9; D possibly corresponds to TRBD2 (6 bases). Germline V gene data show CDR1 as SGDLS and CDR2 as YYNGEE. V gave up 3 bases and J gave up 4 bases, with 12 bases separating them. The CDR3 has 14 residues. The CDR3 nucleotides are TGTGCCAGCAGCGCCGGGGGTGGGCCAGATACGCAGTATTTT. It yields the protein CASSAGGGPDTQYF.

V and J are TRBV5-1 and TRBJ2-2; 7 bases are a match to TRBD2. The V and J ends lost 4 bases and 5 bases, in that order; junction bases with no gene match: 11. The length of the CDR3 is 16 residues. Germline values: CDR1 SGHRS, CDR2 YFSETQ. The CDR3 loop reads CASSPHGGRETGELFF. The CDR3 region has the DNA TGCGCCAGCAGCCCCCACGGGGGGAGGGAAACCGGGGAGCTGTTTTTT. Full variable domain (outside the CDR3, taken from reference TRBV5-1 and TRBJ2-2): KAGVTQTPRYLIKTRGQQVTLSCSPISGHRSVSWYQQTPGQGLQFLFEYFSETQRNKGNFPGRFSGRQFSNSRSEMNVSTLELGDSALYLCASSPHGGRETGELFFGEGSRLTVL.

The chain employs TRBV7-9 and TRBJ1-4; D is undetermined. Looked up from germline, CDR1 is SEHNR and CDR2 is FQNEAQ (reference sequence). CDR3 length equals 11 residues. Trimming cost V 5 bases and J 8 bases, with 6 bases left between them. CDR3 coding DNA: TGTGCCAGCAGCCGCGGGGAAAAACTGTTTTTT. As protein: CASSRGEKLFF.

Only one count was recorded for this clone. This chain joins TRBV2 and TRBJ1-5; no clear D. The germline V and J ends were trimmed by 2 bases and 6 bases, with 2 bases remaining between them. This CDR3 region has 11 residues. The germline gives CDR1 SNHLY, CDR2 FYNNEI. CDR3 protein: CASSESQPQHF. The CDR3 region has the DNA TGTGCCAGCAGTGAAAGTCAGCCCCAGCATTTT. Looking up the rest from reference TRBV2 and TRBJ1-5 gives the full variable domain: EPEVTQTPSHQVTQMGQEVILRCVPISNHLYFYWYRQILGQKVEFLVSFYNNEISEKSEIFDDQFSVERPDGSNFTLKIRSTKLEDSAMYFCASSESQPQHFGDGTRLSIL.